Listed below are T cell receptor beta chains from one sample, sequenced in a study of cytomegalovirus exposure and HLA in healthy donors. Assay: immunoSEQ multiplex PCR; the TCRdb copy retains only in-frame clones and omits some. The sample contains 95,000 to 100,000 clones, 60% to 85% of which appear only once. Sequences were obtained from PBMCs. The receptors here all came from a man aged 50-60 years in good health and CMV-seronegative. The CDR3 runs from the conserved cysteine through the conserved F or W. Fields, in order: V gene, CDR3 protein.

v_call: TRBV10-3
cdr3_aa: CAISLAGDVYEQYF

v_call: TRBV27
cdr3_aa: CASSSTYISGRSDQPQHF

v_call: TRBV5-1
cdr3_aa: CASSPRDHADTQYF

v_call: TRBV7-9
cdr3_aa: CASSLGGRSVQEQFF

v_call: TRBV30
cdr3_aa: CAWAQQASGPQHF

v_call: TRBV5-1
cdr3_aa: CASSPPGNEQFF

v_call: TRBV28
cdr3_aa: CASSLAGGLYGYTF

v_call: TRBV7-9
cdr3_aa: CASSRGQSEAFF

v_call: TRBV6-5
cdr3_aa: CATSEVPGANVLTF

v_call: TRBV6-6
cdr3_aa: CASSYSRGQGVDEQFF

v_call: TRBV30
cdr3_aa: CAWSVLSGGPSYEQYF